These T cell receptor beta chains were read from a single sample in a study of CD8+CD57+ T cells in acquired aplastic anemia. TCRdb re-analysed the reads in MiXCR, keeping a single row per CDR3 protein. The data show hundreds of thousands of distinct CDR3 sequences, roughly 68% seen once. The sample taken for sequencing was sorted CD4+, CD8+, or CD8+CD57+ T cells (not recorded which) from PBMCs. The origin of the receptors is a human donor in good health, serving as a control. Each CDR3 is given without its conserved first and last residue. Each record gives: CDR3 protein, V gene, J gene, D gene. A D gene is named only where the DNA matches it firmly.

CDR3aa: SASDRMNTEAF; v_gene: TRBV20-1; j_gene: TRBJ1-1; d_gene: .
CDR3aa: SARASGKGKNEQY; v_gene: TRBV20-1; j_gene: TRBJ2-7; d_gene: .
CDR3aa: ASSVRLAKNTDTQY; v_gene: TRBV5-4; j_gene: TRBJ2-3; d_gene: TRBD2
CDR3aa: STPRGNIQY; v_gene: TRBV20-1; j_gene: TRBJ2-4; d_gene: .
CDR3aa: ASSSPGQPYSNTEAF; v_gene: TRBV6-5; j_gene: TRBJ1-1; d_gene: TRBD1
CDR3aa: ASSLGGRQETEYEKLF; v_gene: TRBV7-2; j_gene: TRBJ1-4; d_gene: .
CDR3aa: ASSPINSPLH; v_gene: TRBV12-3/TRBV12-4; j_gene: TRBJ1-6; d_gene: .
CDR3aa: ATVDREDEQF; v_gene: TRBV10-3; j_gene: TRBJ2-1; d_gene: TRBD1
CDR3aa: ASSLVQGPNEKLF; v_gene: TRBV5-1; j_gene: TRBJ1-4; d_gene: .
CDR3aa: ASSQGTATLNTEAF; v_gene: TRBV4-3; j_gene: TRBJ1-1; d_gene: .
CDR3aa: ACQANTEAF; v_gene: TRBV19; j_gene: TRBJ1-1; d_gene: .
CDR3aa: ASSLERGQNSPLH; v_gene: TRBV2; j_gene: TRBJ1-6; d_gene: TRBD1
CDR3aa: ATSDSGKETRYF; v_gene: TRBV12-3/TRBV12-4; j_gene: TRBJ1-2; d_gene: .
CDR3aa: ASSLNGGGPWGTQY; v_gene: TRBV7-3; j_gene: TRBJ2-5; d_gene: TRBD2
CDR3aa: SASRVTGVSEQF; v_gene: TRBV20-1; j_gene: TRBJ2-1; d_gene: TRBD1
CDR3aa: ASSQDWDRGREQY; v_gene: TRBV4-3; j_gene: TRBJ2-7; d_gene: TRBD1
CDR3aa: ASSLGRGLAAEQY; v_gene: TRBV7-3; j_gene: TRBJ2-7; d_gene: .
CDR3aa: ASILQGANTEAF; v_gene: TRBV3-1; j_gene: TRBJ1-1; d_gene: TRBD1
CDR3aa: ASSGPSLAGAFNEQF; v_gene: TRBV9; j_gene: TRBJ2-1; d_gene: TRBD2
CDR3aa: ASSATRGTAYGNYGYT; v_gene: TRBV2; j_gene: TRBJ1-2; d_gene: .
CDR3aa: ASSLAGGGRAVLPLH; v_gene: TRBV7-2; j_gene: TRBJ1-6; d_gene: .
CDR3aa: ASDRGNNEQF; v_gene: TRBV2; j_gene: TRBJ2-1; d_gene: TRBD1
CDR3aa: ASSFISRAYEQY; v_gene: TRBV5-6; j_gene: TRBJ2-7; d_gene: .
CDR3aa: ASSLGAESGREQF; v_gene: TRBV27; j_gene: TRBJ2-1; d_gene: .
CDR3aa: SARDRVGAF; v_gene: TRBV20-1; j_gene: TRBJ1-1; d_gene: .
CDR3aa: ASRMDLGAGELF; v_gene: TRBV2; j_gene: TRBJ2-2; d_gene: .
CDR3aa: ASTVNSVNASGQY; v_gene: TRBV7-6; j_gene: TRBJ2-7; d_gene: .
CDR3aa: ASSLAQETGQY; v_gene: TRBV5-1; j_gene: TRBJ2-5; d_gene: .
CDR3aa: AVDADRDRGGNSPLH; v_gene: TRBV13; j_gene: TRBJ1-6; d_gene: TRBD1
CDR3aa: ATRQGVYGYT; v_gene: TRBV15; j_gene: TRBJ1-2; d_gene: TRBD1
CDR3aa: ASSLGQNSGNTIY; v_gene: TRBV7-2; j_gene: TRBJ1-3; d_gene: .
CDR3aa: ASSFGPWLTCEVF; v_gene: TRBV7-4; j_gene: TRBJ1-1; d_gene: .
CDR3aa: ASSMGYAGTGELF; v_gene: TRBV5-6; j_gene: TRBJ2-2; d_gene: .
CDR3aa: ASSVEGNLAGQS; v_gene: TRBV9; j_gene: TRBJ1-2; d_gene: .
CDR3aa: ASSVEARGYT; v_gene: TRBV9; j_gene: TRBJ1-2; d_gene: .
CDR3aa: ASSVAPTSGGAYEQY; v_gene: TRBV9; j_gene: TRBJ2-7; d_gene: TRBD2
CDR3aa: ASGRTGHGNSPLH; v_gene: TRBV5-6; j_gene: TRBJ1-6; d_gene: TRBD1